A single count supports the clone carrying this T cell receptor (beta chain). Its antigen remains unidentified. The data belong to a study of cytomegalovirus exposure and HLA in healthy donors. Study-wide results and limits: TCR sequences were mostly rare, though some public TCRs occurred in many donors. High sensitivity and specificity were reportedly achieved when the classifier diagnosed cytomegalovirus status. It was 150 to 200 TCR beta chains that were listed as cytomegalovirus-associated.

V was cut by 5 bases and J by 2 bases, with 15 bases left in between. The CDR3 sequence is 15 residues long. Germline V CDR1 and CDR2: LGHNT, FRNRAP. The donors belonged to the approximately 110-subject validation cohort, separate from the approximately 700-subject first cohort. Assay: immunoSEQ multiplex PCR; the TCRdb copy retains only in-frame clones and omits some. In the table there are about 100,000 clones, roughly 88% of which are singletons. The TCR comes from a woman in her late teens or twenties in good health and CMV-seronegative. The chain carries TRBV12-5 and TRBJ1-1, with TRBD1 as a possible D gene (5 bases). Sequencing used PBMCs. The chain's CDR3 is CASGVTYQGNTEAFF. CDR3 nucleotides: TGTGCTAGTGGTGTAACCTACCAGGGCAACACTGAAGCTTTCTTT.